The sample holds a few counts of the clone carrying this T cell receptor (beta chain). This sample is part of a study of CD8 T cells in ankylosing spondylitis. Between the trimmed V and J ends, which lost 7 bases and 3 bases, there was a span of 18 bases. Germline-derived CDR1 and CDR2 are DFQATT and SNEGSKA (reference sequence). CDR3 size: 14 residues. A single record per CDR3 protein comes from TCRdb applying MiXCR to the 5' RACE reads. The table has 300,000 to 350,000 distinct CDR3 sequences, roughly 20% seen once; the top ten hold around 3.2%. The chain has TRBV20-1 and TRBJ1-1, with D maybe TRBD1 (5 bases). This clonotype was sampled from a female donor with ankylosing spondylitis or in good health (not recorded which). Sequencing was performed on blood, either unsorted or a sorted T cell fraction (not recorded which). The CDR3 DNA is TGCAGTGGGGGGGGTTGGCGGTGGGACACTGAAGCTTTCTTT. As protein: CSGGGWRWDTEAFF.